These 17 T cell receptor beta chains were sequenced from one sample in a study of CD8 T cells in Susac syndrome (dated by TCRdb to the late 2010s). The method behind the library was the immunoSEQ multiplex PCR assay. RNA was extracted using the RNeasy kit, and 0.5 to 1 microgram was reverse transcribed with random hexamers. TCRdb handled the public reads itself, with Q25 trimming in fastp and clone calling in MiXCR, and kept productive beta chains. Merged by CDR3 protein, the rows form single entries marked with the most common genes and DNA. In this sample the table shows approximately 180,000 distinct CDR3 sequences, roughly nine tenths of which occur a single time. The ten largest account for approximately 0.09% of the sample. Material: CD4+ T cells from PBMCs. The receptors were sampled from a human donor with Susac syndrome.

V gene TRBV7-2 combines with J gene TRBJ2-7; TRBD2 aligns across 10 bases. J was trimmed by 0 bases and V by 1 base; bases with no gene match: 9. The germline V gene encodes CDR1 SGHTA and CDR2 FQGNSA. This CDR3 has 18 amino acids. CDR3 nucleotides: TGTGCCAGCAGCTTAGTAGCGGGAGGCGGTCTGACCTCCTACGAGCAGTACTTC. This codes for CASSLVAGGGLTSYEQYF. The whole variable domain, filled in from reference TRBV7-2 and TRBJ2-7, reads GAGVSQSPSNKVTEKGKDVELRCDPISGHTALYWYRQSLGQGLEFLIYFQGNSAPDKSGLPSDRFSAERTGGSVSTLTIQRTQQEDSAVYLCASSLVAGGGLTSYEQYFGPGTRLTVT.

The chain couples TRBV14 to TRBJ2-7; the D is unclear. V was trimmed by 0 bases and J by 2 bases, leaving 11 bases between them. The CDR3 is made up of 15 amino acids. Per the germline V gene, CDR1 is SGHDN and CDR2 is FVKESK. CDR3 sequence: CASSQEPGDAYEQYF. The CDR3, as DNA: TGTGCCAGCAGCCAAGAGCCAGGAGATGCCTACGAGCAGTACTTC.

This chain uses TRBV6-2 or TRBV6-3 with TRBJ2-2; D possibly corresponds to TRBD2 (5 bases). V was cut by 3 bases and J by 6 bases, with 17 bases left in between. From germline, CDR1 is MNHEY and CDR2 SVGEGT. The CDR3 runs to 16 residues. The CDR3 DNA follows: TGTGCCAGCAGTTATTCCCCTATAAGAGGGTCCGGGGAGCTGTTTTTT. Translating it yields CASSYSPIRGSGELFF.

The chain recombines TRBV20-1 with TRBJ2-5; tentative D call: TRBD2 (5 bases). V dropped 6 bases and J dropped 1 base, with 15 bases sitting between them. Germline CDR1 and CDR2: DFQATT and SNEGSKA (reference sequence). This CDR3 is 14 amino acids long. The CDR3 region is CSAEPPSPQETQYF. DNA of the CDR3: TGCAGTGCCGAGCCCCCTAGCCCCCAAGAGACCCAGTACTTC.

The chain joins TRBV20-1 to TRBJ2-1; 10 bases are shared with TRBD2. Germline V lookup: CDR1 DFQATT, CDR2 SNEGSKA (reference sequence). The CDR3 spans 14 residues. V shed 3 bases and J 4 bases; nucleotides not matched to a gene: 3. The CDR3, as DNA: TGCAGTGCTAGCAATAGCGGGGGGTACAATGAGCAGTTCTTC. It is translated as CSASNSGGYNEQFF.

About this clonotype: One end of the junction fails to match germline, which may point to a read error. The chain recombines TRBV9 with TRBJ2-2, with a weak D call TRBD1 (6 bases). Germline V gives CDR1 SGDLS, CDR2 YYNGEE. There are 16 residues in the CDR3. CDR3 region: CASSVDRAANTGELVF. The CDR3 DNA reads TGTGCCAGCAGCGTAGACAGGGCCGCTAACACCGGGGAGCTGGTTTTT.

The CDR3 region is CASSESRASGANVLTF. The CDR3 nucleotides are TGTGCCAGCAGTGAAAGTAGGGCCTCTGGGGCCAACGTCCTGACTTTC. The chain uses TRBV6-1 and TRBJ2-6; D is ambiguous. Germline assignment: CDR1 MNHNS and CDR2 SASEGT. Trimming removed 2 bases from V and 0 bases from J, with 8 bases in between. This CDR3 comprises 16 residues.

The chain links TRBV25-1 to TRBJ2-7; no clear D gene. V was clipped by 3 bases and J by 2 bases, with 8 bases between them. The CDR3 loop spans 13 amino acids. CDR1 and CDR2 from the germline V gene are MGHDK and SYGVNS. The CDR3 loop is CASSDLGTYEQYF. The CDR3 DNA is TGTGCCAGCAGTGACCTGGGGACCTACGAGCAGTACTTC.

This rearrangement joins TRBV11-2 to TRBJ2-1; D tentatively fits TRBD1 or TRBD2 (5 bases each). Germline CDR1 is SGHAT and CDR2 is FQNNGV. Trimming shortened V by 6 bases and J by 8 bases, and 23 bases separated the two germline ends. The CDR3 length is 16 residues. CDR3 sequence: CASRRPGRGLLDEQFF. In nucleotides, the CDR3 is TGTGCCAGCAGGCGGCCAGGGAGAGGGTTGCTCGATGAGCAGTTCTTC.

This clonotype was seen once. The rearrangement links TRBV2 to TRBJ2-2; D gene uncertain. This CDR3 comprises 14 residues. Per the germline V gene, CDR1 is SNHLY and CDR2 is FYNNEI. Trimming removed 7 bases from V and 0 bases from J, with 9 bases in between. CDR3 sequence: CASKNSANTGELFF. The CDR3 DNA is TGTGCCAGCAAAAACAGCGCGAACACCGGGGAGCTGTTTTTT.

V usage is TRBV18 and J usage is TRBJ2-1; the D is unclear. The ends were cut back, 5 bases at V and 0 bases at J, with 14 bases in the middle. The germline CDR1 and CDR2 sequences are KGHSH and LQKENI. The CDR3 loop spans 16 amino acids. CDR3 nucleotide sequence: TGTGCCAGCTCATTTCGACTGGGCGGCTCCTACAATGAGCAGTTCTTC. Its translation is CASSFRLGGSYNEQFF.

The CDR3 reads CASRTRDRVKETQYF. The CDR3 bases are TGTGCCAGCAGAACCCGGGACAGGGTAAAAGAGACCCAGTACTTC. This chain uses TRBV28 with TRBJ2-5; 9 bases align to TRBD1. V was pared by 6 bases and J by 3 bases, with 8 bases of the junction left unmatched. Germline V CDR1 and CDR2: MDHEN, SYDVKM. The CDR3 loop spans 15 amino acids.

The chain combines TRBV7-9 with TRBJ2-5, with D tentatively TRBD1 (7 bases). Germline V CDR1 and CDR2: SEHNR, FQNEAQ (reference sequence). The CDR3 sequence is 14 residues long. Trimming stripped 5 bases from V and 2 bases from J, with 12 bases between. DNA of the CDR3: TGTGCCAGCAGCCCGACAGGGACTCAAGAGACCCAGTACTTC. Encoded protein: CASSPTGTQETQYF.

The chain employs TRBV23-1 and TRBJ2-1; D may be TRBD1 (5 bases). TRBV23-1 is noted as an ORF with a role that remains uncertain. V shed 6 bases and J shed 4 bases, with 16 bases lying between them. The CDR3 contains 15 residues. The CDR3 protein is CASRPLNDSYNEQFF. CDR3 nucleotides: TGCGCCAGCAGGCCACTAAACGACAGTTACAATGAGCAGTTCTTC.

This chain joins TRBV20-1 and TRBJ2-1, with a tentative D call TRBD1 (8 bases). The V end was cut by 0 bases, the J end by 12 bases, with 15 bases between. The CDR3 is made up of 13 amino acids. The germline gives CDR1 DFQATT, CDR2 SNEGSKA (reference sequence). The CDR3 reads CSARDVNRGGQFF. DNA of the CDR3: TGCAGTGCTAGAGATGTTAACAGGGGGGGGCAGTTCTTC.

The chain couples TRBV5-1 to TRBJ2-3, with 16 bases aligning to TRBD2. The CDR3 contains 19 residues. CDR1 is SGHRS, CDR2 YFSETQ, per germline. V was clipped by 0 bases and J by 0 bases; unmatched bases: 4. CDR3 DNA sequence: TGCGCCAGCAGCTTGGACGGGACTAGCGGGGGGGTGAGCACAGATACGCAGTATTTT. Its protein product is CASSLDGTSGGVSTDTQYF.

The J gene is TRBJ2-1, the V gene TRBV11-3; D is perhaps TRBD1 or TRBD2 (5 bases each). The germline V gene has CDR1 SGHNT and CDR2 YENEEA. This CDR3 has 14 residues. V was pared by 1 base and J by 8 bases, with 12 bases between. CDR3 residues: CASSLASRGHEQFF. The CDR3 DNA is TGTGCCAGCAGCTTAGCATCCCGGGGACATGAGCAGTTCTTC.